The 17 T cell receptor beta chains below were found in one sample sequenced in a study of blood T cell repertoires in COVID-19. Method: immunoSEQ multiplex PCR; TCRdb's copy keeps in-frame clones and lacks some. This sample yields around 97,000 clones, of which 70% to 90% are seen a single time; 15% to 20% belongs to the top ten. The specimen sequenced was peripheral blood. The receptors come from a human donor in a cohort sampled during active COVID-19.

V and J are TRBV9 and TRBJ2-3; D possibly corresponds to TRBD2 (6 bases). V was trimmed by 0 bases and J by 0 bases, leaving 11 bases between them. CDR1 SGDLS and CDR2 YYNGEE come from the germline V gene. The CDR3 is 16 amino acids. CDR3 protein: CASSVDAEGSTDTQYF. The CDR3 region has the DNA TGTGCCAGCAGCGTAGATGCGGAGGGTAGCACAGATACGCAGTATTTT.

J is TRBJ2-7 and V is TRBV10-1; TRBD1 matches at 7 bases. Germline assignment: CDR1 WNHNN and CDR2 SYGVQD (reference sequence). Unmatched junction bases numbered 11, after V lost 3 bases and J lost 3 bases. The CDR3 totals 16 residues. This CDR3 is CASSEFQGVLDYEQYF. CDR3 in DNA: TGCGCCAGCAGTGAATTCCAGGGGGTCCTCGACTACGAGCAGTACTTC.

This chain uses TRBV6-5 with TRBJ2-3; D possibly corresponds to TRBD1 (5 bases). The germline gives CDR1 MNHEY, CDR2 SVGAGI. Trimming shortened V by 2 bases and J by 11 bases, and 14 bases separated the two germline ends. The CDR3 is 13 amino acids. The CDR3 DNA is TGTGCCAGCAGTTACGGGGCCCCCACGCGGCAGTATTTT. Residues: CASSYGAPTRQYF.

CDR3 in amino acids: CASSEQGIGNQPQHF. In nucleotides, the CDR3 is TGTGCCAGCAGTGAACAGGGAATTGGCAATCAGCCCCAGCATTTT. V and J are TRBV2 and TRBJ1-5; perhaps TRBD1 as D (5 bases). The CDR3 is 15 residues long. V shed 2 bases and J shed 2 bases, with 10 bases lying between them. Germline CDR1 is SNHLY and CDR2 is FYNNEI.

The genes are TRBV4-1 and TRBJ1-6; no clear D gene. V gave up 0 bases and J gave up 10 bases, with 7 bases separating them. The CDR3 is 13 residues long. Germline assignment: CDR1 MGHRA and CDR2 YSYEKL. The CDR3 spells CASSQDRGSPLHF. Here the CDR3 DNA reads TGCGCCAGCAGCCAAGATCGAGGATCACCCCTCCACTTT.

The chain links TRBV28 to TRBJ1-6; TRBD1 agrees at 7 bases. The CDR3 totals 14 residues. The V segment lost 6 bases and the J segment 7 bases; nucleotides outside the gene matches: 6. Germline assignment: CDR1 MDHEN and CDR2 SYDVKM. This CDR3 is CASSETGFNSPLHF. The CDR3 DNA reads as TGTGCCAGCAGCGAGACAGGGTTCAATTCACCCCTCCACTTT.

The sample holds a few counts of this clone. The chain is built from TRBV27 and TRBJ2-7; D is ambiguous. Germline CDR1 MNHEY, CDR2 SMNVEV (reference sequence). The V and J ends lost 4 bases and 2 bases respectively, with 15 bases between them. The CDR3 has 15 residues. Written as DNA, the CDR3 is TGTGCCAGCAGTTCGACTCTTGGCCTCACCTACGAGCAGTACTTC. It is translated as CASSSTLGLTYEQYF.

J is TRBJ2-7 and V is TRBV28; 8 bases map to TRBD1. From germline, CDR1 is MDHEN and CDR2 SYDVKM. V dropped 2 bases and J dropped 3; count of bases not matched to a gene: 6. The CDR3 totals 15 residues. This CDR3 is CASSLGWDRNYEQYF. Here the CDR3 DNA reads TGTGCCAGCAGTTTAGGTTGGGACAGGAACTACGAGCAGTACTTC.

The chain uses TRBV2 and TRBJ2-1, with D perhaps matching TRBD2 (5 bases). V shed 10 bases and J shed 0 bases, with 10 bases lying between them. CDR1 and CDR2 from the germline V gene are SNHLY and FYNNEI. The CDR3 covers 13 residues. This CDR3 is CATRGSSYNEQFF. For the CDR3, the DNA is TGTGCCACGCGAGGGAGCTCCTACAATGAGCAGTTCTTC.

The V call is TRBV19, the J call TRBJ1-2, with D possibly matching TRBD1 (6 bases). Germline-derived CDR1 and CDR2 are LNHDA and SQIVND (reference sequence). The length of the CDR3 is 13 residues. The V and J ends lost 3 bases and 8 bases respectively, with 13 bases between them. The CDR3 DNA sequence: TGTGCCAGTAGTATGGGACAACCTTGGGGCTACACCTTC. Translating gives CASSMGQPWGYTF.

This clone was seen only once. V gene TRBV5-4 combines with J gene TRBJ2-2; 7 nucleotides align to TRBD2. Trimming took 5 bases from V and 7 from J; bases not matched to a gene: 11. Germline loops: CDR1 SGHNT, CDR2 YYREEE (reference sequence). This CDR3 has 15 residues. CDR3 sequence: CASRLGREEDGELFF. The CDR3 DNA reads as TGTGCCAGCAGGCTGGGACGGGAGGAGGACGGGGAGCTGTTTTTT.

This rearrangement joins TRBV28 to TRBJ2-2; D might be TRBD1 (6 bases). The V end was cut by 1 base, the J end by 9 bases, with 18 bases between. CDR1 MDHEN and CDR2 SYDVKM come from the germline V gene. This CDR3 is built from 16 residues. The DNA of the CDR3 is TGTGCCAGCAGTTTATCCTTTGGCAGGGGAGTGTGGGAGCTGTTTTTT. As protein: CASSLSFGRGVWELFF.

Here the CDR3 DNA reads TGTGCCAGCAGCCCCTCCAGCGGGCGCTCCTACGAGCAGTACTTC. Translated: CASSPSSGRSYEQYF. This rearrangement joins TRBV9 to TRBJ2-7, with D possibly being TRBD2 (6 bases). V shed 4 bases and J shed 0 bases, with 14 bases lying between them. CDR3 length: 15 residues. Germline V gene lookup returns CDR1 SGDLS and CDR2 YYNGEE.

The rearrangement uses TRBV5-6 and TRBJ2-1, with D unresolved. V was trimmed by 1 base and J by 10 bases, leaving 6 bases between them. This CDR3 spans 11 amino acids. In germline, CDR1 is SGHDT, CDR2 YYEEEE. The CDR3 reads CASSLNSEQFF. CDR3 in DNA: TGTGCCAGCAGCTTGAATTCAGAGCAGTTCTTC.

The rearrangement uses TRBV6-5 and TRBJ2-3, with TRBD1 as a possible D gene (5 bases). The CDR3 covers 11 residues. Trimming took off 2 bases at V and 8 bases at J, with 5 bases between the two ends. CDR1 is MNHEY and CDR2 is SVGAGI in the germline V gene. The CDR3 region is CASSYGATQYF. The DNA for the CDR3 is TGTGCCAGCAGTTACGGGGCTACGCAGTATTTT.

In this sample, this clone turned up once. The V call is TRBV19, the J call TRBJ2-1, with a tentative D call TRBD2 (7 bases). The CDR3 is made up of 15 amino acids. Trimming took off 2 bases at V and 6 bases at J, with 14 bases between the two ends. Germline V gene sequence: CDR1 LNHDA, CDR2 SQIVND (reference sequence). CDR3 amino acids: CASSIFGGQGNEQFF. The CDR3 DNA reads TGTGCCAGTAGTATATTCGGGGGGCAAGGCAATGAGCAGTTCTTC.

CDR3 protein: CASSLSLPGRYEQYF. The CDR3, as DNA: TGTGCCAGCAGTCTCTCCCTCCCAGGGCGCTACGAGCAGTACTTC. The chain has TRBV28 and TRBJ2-7; a possible D gene is TRBD1 (5 bases). V lost 5 bases, J lost 3 bases, and 17 bases lay in between. This CDR3 contains 15 residues. The germline V gene encodes CDR1 MDHEN and CDR2 SYDVKM.